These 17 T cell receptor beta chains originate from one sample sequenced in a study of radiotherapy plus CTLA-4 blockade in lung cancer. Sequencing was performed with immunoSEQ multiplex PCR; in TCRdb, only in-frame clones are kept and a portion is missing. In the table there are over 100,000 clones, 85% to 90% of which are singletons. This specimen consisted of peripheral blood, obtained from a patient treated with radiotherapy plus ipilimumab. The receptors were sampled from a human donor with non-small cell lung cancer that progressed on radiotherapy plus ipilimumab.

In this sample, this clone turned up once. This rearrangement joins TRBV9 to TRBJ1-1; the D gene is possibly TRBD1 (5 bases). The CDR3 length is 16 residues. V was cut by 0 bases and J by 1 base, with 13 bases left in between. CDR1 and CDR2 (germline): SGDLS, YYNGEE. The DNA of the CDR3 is TGTGCCAGCAGCGTAGATGTGGGGCGACCGAACACTGAAGCTTTCTTT. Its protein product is CASSVDVGRPNTEAFF. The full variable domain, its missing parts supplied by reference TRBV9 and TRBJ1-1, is DSGVTQTPKHLITATGQRVTLRCSPRSGDLSVYWYQQSLDQGLQFLIQYYNGEERAKGNILERFSAQQFPDLHSELNLSSLELGDSALYFCASSVDVGRPNTEAFFGQGTRLTVV.

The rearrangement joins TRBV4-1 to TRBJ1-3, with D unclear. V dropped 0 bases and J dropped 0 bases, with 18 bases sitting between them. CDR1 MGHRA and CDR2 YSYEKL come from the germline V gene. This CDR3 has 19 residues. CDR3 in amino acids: CASSQDSGRAQDSGNTIYF. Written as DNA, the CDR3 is TGCGCCAGCAGCCAAGATTCGGGAAGGGCGCAGGACTCTGGAAACACCATATATTTT.

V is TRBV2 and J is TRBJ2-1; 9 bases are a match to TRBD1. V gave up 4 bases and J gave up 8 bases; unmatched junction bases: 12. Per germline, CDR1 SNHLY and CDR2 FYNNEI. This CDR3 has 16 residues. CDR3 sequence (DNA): TGTGCCAGCAGTGCCGAGCTGGGACAGGGTGGCTATGAGCAGTTCTTC. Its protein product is CASSAELGQGGYEQFF.

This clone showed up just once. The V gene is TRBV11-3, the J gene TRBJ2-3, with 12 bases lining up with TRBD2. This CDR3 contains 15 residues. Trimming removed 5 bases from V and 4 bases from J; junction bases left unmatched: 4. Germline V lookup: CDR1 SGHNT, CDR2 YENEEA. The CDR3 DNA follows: TGTGCCAGCAGCGGCGGGACTAGCGGGCCAGATACGCAGTATTTT. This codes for CASSGGTSGPDTQYF.

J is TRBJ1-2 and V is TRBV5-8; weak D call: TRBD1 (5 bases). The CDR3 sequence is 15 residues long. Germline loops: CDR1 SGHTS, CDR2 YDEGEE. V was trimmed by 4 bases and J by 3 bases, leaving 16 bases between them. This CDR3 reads CASSPDRGGDYGYTF. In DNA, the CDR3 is TGTGCCAGCAGCCCGGACCGGGGGGGTGACTATGGCTACACCTTC.

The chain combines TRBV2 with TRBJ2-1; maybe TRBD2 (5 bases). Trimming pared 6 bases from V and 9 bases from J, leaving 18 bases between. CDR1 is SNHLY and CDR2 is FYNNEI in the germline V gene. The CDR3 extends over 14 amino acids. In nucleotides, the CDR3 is TGTGCCAGCAGCGTGCTTGCCACCCGGGGTGAGCAGTTCTTC. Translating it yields CASSVLATRGEQFF.

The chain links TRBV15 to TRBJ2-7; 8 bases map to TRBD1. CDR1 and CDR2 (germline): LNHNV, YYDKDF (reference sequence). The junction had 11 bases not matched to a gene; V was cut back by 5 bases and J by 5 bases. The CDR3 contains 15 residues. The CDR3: CATSPGQGASDEQYF. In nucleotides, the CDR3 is TGTGCCACCAGCCCCGGCCAGGGGGCTAGCGACGAGCAGTACTTC. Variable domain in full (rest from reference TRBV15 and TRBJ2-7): DAMVIQNPRYQVTQFGKPVTLSCSQTLNHNVMYWYQQKSSQAPKLLFHYYDKDFNNEADTPDNFQSRRPNTSFCFLDIRSPGLGDTAMYLCATSPGQGASDEQYFGPGTRLTVT.

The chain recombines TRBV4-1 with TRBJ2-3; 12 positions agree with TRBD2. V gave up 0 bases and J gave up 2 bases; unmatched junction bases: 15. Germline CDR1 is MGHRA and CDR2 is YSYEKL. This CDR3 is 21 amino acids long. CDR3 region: CASSQDYGRRPSGRATDTQYF. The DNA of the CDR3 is TGCGCCAGCAGCCAAGATTACGGACGGCGGCCTAGCGGGAGGGCCACAGATACGCAGTATTTT.

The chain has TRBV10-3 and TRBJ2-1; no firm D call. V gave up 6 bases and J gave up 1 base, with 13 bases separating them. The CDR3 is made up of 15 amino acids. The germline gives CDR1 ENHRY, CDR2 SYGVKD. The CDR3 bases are TGTGCCATCAGGGGAAATCTCGGGTCCTACAATGAGCAGTTCTTC. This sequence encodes CAIRGNLGSYNEQFF.

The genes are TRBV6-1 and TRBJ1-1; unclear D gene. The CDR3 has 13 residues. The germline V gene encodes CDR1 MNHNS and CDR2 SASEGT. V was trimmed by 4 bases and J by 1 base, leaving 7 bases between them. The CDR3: CASSGSRNTEAFF. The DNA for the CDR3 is TGTGCCAGCAGTGGTTCGAGGAACACTGAAGCTTTCTTT.

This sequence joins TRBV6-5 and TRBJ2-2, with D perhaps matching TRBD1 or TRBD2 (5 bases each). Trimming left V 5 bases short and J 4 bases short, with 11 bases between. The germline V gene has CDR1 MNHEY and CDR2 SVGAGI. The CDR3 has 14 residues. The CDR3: CASSRGRTTGELFF. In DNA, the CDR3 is TGTGCCAGCAGTAGGGGACGGACCACCGGGGAGCTGTTTTTT.

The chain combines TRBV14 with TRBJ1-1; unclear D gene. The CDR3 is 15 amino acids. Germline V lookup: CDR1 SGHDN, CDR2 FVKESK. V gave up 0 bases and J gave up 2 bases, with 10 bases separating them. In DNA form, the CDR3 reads TGTGCCAGCAGCCAAGATCTAGGCAGAAACACTGAAGCTTTCTTT. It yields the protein CASSQDLGRNTEAFF.

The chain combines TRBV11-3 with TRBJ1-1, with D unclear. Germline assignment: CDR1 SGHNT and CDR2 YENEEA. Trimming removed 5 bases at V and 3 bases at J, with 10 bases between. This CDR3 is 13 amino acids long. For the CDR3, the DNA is TGTGCCAGCAGCGGTCCGGGAGACACTGAAGCTTTCTTT. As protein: CASSGPGDTEAFF.

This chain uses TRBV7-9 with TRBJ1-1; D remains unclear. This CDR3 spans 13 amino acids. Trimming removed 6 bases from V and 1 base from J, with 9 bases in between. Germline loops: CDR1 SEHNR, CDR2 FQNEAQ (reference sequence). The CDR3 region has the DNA TGTGCCAGCAGATCGGGAGGGAACACTGAAGCTTTCTTT. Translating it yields CASRSGGNTEAFF.

For the CDR3, the DNA is TGCGCCAGCAGCAAATCACCACAGGGTTCGAACACCGGGGAGCTGTTTTTT. Translation gives CASSKSPQGSNTGELFF. The rearrangement joins TRBV5-1 to TRBJ2-2; D is possibly TRBD1 (6 bases). CDR3 length: 17 amino acids. V was trimmed by 4 bases and J by 0 bases, leaving 16 bases between them. The germline V gene encodes CDR1 SGHRS and CDR2 YFSETQ.

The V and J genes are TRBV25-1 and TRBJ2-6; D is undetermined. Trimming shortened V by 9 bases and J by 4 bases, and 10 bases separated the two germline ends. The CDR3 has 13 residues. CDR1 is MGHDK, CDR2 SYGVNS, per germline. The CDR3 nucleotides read TGTGCCAGTTCTATTGCCGGGGCCAACGTCCTGACTTTC. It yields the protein CASSIAGANVLTF.

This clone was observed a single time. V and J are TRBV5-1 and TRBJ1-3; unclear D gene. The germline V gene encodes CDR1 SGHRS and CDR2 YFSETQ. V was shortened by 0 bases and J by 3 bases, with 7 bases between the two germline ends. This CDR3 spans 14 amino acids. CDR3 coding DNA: TGCGCCAGCAGCTTGGTAGGGATTGGAAACACCATATATTTT. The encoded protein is CASSLVGIGNTIYF.